This T cell receptor (beta chain) was documented in a study of CD8 T cells in ankylosing spondylitis. Study-wide points: In synovial fluid and blood from reactive arthritis, some motif variants were previously reported. In ankylosing spondylitis blood, a motif of roughly 8 highly homologous TCR beta variants appeared characteristic. Within matched ankylosing spondylitis synovial fluid, disease-linked clones were reportedly significantly enriched.

In the case of this clonotype: Antigen: not known.

TCRdb processed the 5' RACE reads anew with MiXCR; each CDR3 protein has one entry. Among around 300,000 distinct CDR3 sequences listed, over 12% were seen once. CDR3 size: 13 residues. The V gene's germline CDR1 is SGHKS and CDR2 YYEKEE (reference sequence). After removal of 4 bases from V and 4 bases from J, the junction contained 5 bases not matched to a gene. This sequence was found in a male donor with ankylosing spondylitis or in good health (not recorded which). The chain couples TRBV5-5 to TRBJ2-7; TRBD1 aligns across 7 bases. Sequencing was performed on blood, either unsorted or a sorted T cell fraction (not recorded which). Written as DNA, the CDR3 is TGTGCCAGCAGCGGGTCGACAGGGTACGAGCAGTACTTC. Its protein is CASSGSTGYEQYF.